Shown below are 12 T cell receptor beta chains from a single sample sequenced in a study of response to subunit inactivated influenza vaccine. From the RT-PCR reads, TCRdb called clonotypes with MiXCR, one entry per CDR3 protein. The sample carries a few hundred thousand distinct CDR3 sequences, about 10% recorded once. The data also belong to a second study, concerning T cells expressing NK-cell markers. Per that paper: For TCR beta, cDNA was produced by 5'RACE template switching with UMIs.

Material: PBMCs from blood, obtained on the day of vaccination. All receptors derive from a man aged 45-65 years who received an inactivated influenza vaccine.

This clonotype has only a few counts. V and J are TRBV27 and TRBJ2-2, with 13 bases matching TRBD2. V lost 5 bases and J lost 8; bases outside the gene matches: 5. Germline CDR1 is MNHEY and CDR2 is SMNVEV (reference sequence). The CDR3 sequence is 15 residues long. The CDR3 sequence is CASSHGTSGKGELFF. CDR3 nucleotide sequence: TGTGCCAGCAGTCACGGGACTAGCGGGAAAGGGGAGCTGTTTTTT.

This chain connects TRBV6-4 to TRBJ2-1; D is undetermined. The CDR3 loop spans 16 amino acids. The V and J ends lost 0 bases and 1 base respectively, with 10 bases between them. Per the germline V gene, CDR1 is MRHNA and CDR2 is SNTAGT. The CDR3 DNA reads TGTGCCAGCAGTGACTCTGTGGTTTGGTCCTACAATGAGCAGTTCTTC. Residues: CASSDSVVWSYNEQFF.

At least ten counts were recorded for this clonotype. An end of the junction does not agree with germline; a read error may underlie this. The V gene is TRBV5-1, the J gene TRBJ2-3; no reliable D call. The CDR3 spans 13 residues. Looked up from germline, CDR1 is SGHRS and CDR2 is YFSETQ. The CDR3 is CASSPGNTDTQYF. Here the CDR3 DNA reads TGTGCCAGCAGCCCCGGCAACACAGATACGCAGTATTTT. The full variable domain, rest sourced from reference TRBV5-1 and TRBJ2-3, is KAGVTQTPRYLIKTRGQQVTLSCSPISGHRSVSWYQQTPGQGLQFLFEYFSETQRNKGNFPGRFSGRQFSNSRSEMNVSTLELGDSALYLCASSPGNTDTQYFGPGTRLTVL.

The J gene is TRBJ2-7, the V gene TRBV20-1, with 7 bases that match TRBD2. The CDR3 has 12 residues. Trimming cost V 6 bases and J 7 bases; bases outside gene matches: 9. Per the germline V gene, CDR1 is DFQATT and CDR2 is SNEGSKA (reference sequence). CDR3 DNA: TGCAGTGCCGGCCCGTGGGAGGGGGAGCAGTACTTC. Its translation: CSAGPWEGEQYF.

This clonotype has a single count. The J gene is TRBJ2-1, the V gene TRBV6-2 or TRBV6-3; D not certain. V was cut by 2 bases and J by 8 bases, with 13 bases left in between. This CDR3 is built from 14 residues. In germline, CDR1 is MNHEY, CDR2 SVGEGT. In DNA form, the CDR3 reads TGTGCCAGCAGTTACCCGAGTCTTAGCTATGAGCAGTTCTTC. Translated, it gives CASSYPSLSYEQFF.

The chain carries TRBV29-1 and TRBJ2-4; D is undetermined. The CDR3 length is 12 residues. CDR1 and CDR2 (germline): SQVTM, ANQGSEA. The ends were cut back, 0 bases at V and 9 bases at J, with 9 bases in the middle. CDR3 region: CSVEDLSGIQYF. As DNA, the CDR3 is TGCAGCGTTGAAGATCTGAGTGGCATTCAGTACTTC.

The chain joins TRBV29-1 to TRBJ2-7, with D possibly matching TRBD2 (7 bases). Trimming took off 7 bases at V and 7 bases at J, with 20 bases between the two ends. The CDR3 has 13 residues. The germline CDR1 and CDR2 sequences are SQVTM and ANQGSEA. The CDR3 protein is CSARDTGGGEQYF. Written as DNA, the CDR3 is TGCAGCGCCCGGGACACGGGAGGTGGGGAGCAGTACTTC.

This clonotype has just a few counts. The rearrangement uses TRBV20-1 and TRBJ2-7; tentatively, D is TRBD1 (5 bases). V lost 3 bases and J lost 5, with 11 bases in between. This CDR3 has 12 residues. The germline V gene encodes CDR1 DFQATT and CDR2 SNEGSKA (reference sequence). The CDR3 reads CSARIQVHEQYF. CDR3 nucleotides: TGCAGTGCTAGGATACAGGTCCACGAGCAGTACTTC.

This clonotype has only a few counts. The chain couples TRBV5-6 to TRBJ2-3; D gene unclear. CDR3 length: 14 residues. Per the germline V gene, CDR1 is SGHDT and CDR2 is YYEEEE. The V end lost 0 bases, the J end lost 0 bases, and 5 bases lay between the germline ends. The CDR3 spells CASSLVKSTDTQYF. CDR3 bases: TGTGCCAGCAGCTTGGTAAAGAGCACAGATACGCAGTATTTT.

This sequence joins TRBV6-2 or TRBV6-3 and TRBJ2-7, with D unclear. This CDR3 is 17 amino acids long. Germline assignment: CDR1 MNHEY and CDR2 SVGEGT. V was pared by 0 bases and J by 7 bases, with 22 bases between. Here the CDR3 DNA reads TGTGCCAGCAGTTACTCAAGGATGGCACAGACCCCTCTGGAGCAGTACTTC. Residues: CASSYSRMAQTPLEQYF.

This clonotype was observed at least ten times. The chain links TRBV10-3 to TRBJ2-5, with TRBD2 matching over 7 bases. Germline CDR1 is ENHRY and CDR2 is SYGVKD. The CDR3 is 15 amino acids. V lost 4 bases and J lost 3; bases outside the gene matches: 8. This CDR3 reads CAISGGGTLEETQYF. CDR3 DNA: TGTGCCATCAGTGGGGGGGGGACTCTTGAAGAGACCCAGTACTTC.

V is TRBV11-2 and J is TRBJ2-7; TRBD1 matches at 7 bases. This CDR3 comprises 15 residues. With 6 bases clipped from V and 3 bases from J, the junction kept 11 bases outside the gene matches. Looked up from germline, CDR1 is SGHAT and CDR2 is FQNNGV. The CDR3 is CASSSLRRDSYEQYF. The CDR3 DNA is TGTGCCAGCAGTTCGCTCCGCCGGGACAGCTACGAGCAGTACTTC.